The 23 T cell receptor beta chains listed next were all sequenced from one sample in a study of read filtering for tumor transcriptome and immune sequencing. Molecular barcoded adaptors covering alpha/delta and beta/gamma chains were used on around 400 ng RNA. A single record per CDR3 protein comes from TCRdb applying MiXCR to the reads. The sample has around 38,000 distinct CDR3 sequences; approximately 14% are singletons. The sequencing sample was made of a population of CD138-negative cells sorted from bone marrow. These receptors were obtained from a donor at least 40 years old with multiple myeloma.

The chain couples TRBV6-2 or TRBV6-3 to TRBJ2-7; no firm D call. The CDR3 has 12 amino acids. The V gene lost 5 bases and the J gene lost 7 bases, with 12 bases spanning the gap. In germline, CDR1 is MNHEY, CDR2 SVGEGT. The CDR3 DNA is TGTGCCAGCAGTCGGATGGAGTTTGAGCAGTACTTC. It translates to CASSRMEFEQYF.

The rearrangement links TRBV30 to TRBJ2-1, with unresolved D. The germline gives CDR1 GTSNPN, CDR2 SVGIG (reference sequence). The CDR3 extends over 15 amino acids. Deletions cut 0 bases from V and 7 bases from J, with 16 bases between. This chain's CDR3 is CAWSVRIAAENEQFF. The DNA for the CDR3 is TGTGCCTGGAGTGTACGCATTGCCGCGGAAAATGAGCAGTTCTTC.

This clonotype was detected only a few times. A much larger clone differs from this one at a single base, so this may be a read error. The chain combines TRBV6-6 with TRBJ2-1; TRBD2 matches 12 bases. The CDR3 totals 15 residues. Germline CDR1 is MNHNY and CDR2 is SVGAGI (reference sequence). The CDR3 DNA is TGTGCCAGCATTGAGACTAGCGGGAGTTTCAATGAGCAGTCCTTC. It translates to CASIETSGSFNEQSF.

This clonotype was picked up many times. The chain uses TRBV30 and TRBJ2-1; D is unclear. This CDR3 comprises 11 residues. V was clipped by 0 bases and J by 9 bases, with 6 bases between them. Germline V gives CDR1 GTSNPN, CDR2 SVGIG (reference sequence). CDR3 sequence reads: CAWSVTAEQFF. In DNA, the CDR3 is TGTGCCTGGAGTGTAACTGCTGAGCAGTTCTTC.

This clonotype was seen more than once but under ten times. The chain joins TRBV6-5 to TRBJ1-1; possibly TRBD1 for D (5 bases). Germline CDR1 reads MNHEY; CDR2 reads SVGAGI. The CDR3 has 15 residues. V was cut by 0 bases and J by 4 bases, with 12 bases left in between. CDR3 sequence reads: CASSYSTGPGTEAFF. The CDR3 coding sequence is TGTGCCAGCAGTTACTCGACGGGGCCAGGCACTGAAGCTTTCTTT.

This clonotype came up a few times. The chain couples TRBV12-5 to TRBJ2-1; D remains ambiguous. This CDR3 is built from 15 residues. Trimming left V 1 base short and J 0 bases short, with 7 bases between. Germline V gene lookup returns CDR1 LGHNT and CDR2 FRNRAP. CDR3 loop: CASGLGQSSYNEQFF. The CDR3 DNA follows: TGTGCTAGTGGTTTGGGGCAGAGCTCCTACAATGAGCAGTTCTTC.

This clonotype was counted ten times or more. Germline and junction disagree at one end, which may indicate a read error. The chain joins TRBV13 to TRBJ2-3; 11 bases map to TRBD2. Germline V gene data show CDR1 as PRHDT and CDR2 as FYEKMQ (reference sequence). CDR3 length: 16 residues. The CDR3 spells CASSLGTSGSTDTQYF. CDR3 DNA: TGTGCCAGCAGCCTAGGGACTAGCGGAAGCACAGATACGCAGTATTTT.

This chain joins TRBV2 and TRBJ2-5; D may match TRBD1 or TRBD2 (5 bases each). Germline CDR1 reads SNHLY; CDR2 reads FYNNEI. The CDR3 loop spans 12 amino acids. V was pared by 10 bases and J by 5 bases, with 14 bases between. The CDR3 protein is CATVGEGETQYF. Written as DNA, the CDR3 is TGTGCCACCGTGGGCGAGGGGGAGACCCAGTACTTC.

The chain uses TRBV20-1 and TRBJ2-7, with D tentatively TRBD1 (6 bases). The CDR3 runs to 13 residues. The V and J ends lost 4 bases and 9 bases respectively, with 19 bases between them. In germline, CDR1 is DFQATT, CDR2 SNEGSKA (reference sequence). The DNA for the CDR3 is TGCAGTGCTAACCAGGGAACAGGGAAGGTGCAGTACTTC. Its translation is CSANQGTGKVQYF.

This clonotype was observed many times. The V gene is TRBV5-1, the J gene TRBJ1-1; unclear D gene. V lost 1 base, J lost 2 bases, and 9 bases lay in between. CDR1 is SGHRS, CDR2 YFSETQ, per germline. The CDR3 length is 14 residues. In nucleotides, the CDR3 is TGCGCCAGCAGCTTGCTCCCTGATAACACTGAAGCTTTCTTT. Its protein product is CASSLLPDNTEAFF.

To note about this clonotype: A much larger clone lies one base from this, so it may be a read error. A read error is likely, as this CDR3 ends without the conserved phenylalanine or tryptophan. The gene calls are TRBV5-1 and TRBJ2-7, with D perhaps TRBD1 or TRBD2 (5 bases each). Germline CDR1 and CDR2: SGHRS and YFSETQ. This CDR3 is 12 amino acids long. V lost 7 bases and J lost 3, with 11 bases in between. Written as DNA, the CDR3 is TGCGCCAGCCGGGACCAAGACTACGAGCAGTACCTC. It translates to CASRDQDYEQYL.

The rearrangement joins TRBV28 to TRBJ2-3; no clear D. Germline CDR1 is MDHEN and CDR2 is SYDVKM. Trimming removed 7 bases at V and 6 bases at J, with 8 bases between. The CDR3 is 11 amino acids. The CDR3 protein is CASTGRDTQYF. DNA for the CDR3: TGTGCCAGCACAGGAAGGGATACGCAGTATTTT.

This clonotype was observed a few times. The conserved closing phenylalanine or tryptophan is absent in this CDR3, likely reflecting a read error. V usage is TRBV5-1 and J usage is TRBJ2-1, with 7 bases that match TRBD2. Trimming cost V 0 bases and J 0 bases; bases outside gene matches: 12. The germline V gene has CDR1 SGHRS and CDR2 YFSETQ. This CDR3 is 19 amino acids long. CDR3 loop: CASSLVFGEGRGSYNEQFL. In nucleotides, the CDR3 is TGCGCCAGCAGCTTGGTGTTTGGGGAGGGCCGAGGCTCCTACAATGAGCAGTTCCTC.

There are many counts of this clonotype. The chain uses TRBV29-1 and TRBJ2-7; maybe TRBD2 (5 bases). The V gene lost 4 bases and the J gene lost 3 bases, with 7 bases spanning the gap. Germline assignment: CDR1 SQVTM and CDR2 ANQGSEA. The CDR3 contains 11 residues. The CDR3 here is CSVARDYEQYF. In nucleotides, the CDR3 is TGCAGCGTTGCCCGGGACTACGAGCAGTACTTC.

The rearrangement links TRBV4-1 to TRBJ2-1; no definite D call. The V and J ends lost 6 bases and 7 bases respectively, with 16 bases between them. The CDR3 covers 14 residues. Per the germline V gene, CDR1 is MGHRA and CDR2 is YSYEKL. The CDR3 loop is CASSSLSVLNEQFF. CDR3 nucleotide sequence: TGCGCCAGCAGTTCCCTCTCGGTCCTGAATGAGCAGTTCTTC.

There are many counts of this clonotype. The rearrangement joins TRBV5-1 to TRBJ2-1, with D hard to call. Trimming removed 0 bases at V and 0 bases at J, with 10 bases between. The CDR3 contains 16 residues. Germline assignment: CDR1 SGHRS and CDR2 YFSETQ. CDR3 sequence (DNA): TGCGCCAGCAGCTTGGAAGGTTCGAGCTCCTACAATGAGCAGTTCTTC. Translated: CASSLEGSSSYNEQFF.

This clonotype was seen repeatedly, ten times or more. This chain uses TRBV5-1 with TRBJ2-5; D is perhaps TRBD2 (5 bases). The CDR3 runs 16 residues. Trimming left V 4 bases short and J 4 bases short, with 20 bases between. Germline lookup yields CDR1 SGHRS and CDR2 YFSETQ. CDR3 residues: CASSNGSGIRGETQYF. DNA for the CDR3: TGCGCCAGCAGCAACGGTTCCGGGATCAGAGGAGAGACCCAGTACTTC.

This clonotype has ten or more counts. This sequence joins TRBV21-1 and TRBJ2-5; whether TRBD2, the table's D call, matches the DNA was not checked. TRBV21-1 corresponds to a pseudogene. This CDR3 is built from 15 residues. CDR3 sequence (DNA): TGTGCCAGCAGTCCTAGCGGGAGGGCCTTGAAGACCCAGTACTTC. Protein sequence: CASSPSGRALKTQYF.

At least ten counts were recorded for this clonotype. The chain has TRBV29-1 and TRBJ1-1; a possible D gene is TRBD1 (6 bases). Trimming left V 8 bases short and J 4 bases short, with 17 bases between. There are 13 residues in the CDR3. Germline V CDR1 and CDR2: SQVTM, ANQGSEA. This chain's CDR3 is CSHNGGRVTEAFF. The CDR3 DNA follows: TGCAGCCACAATGGGGGGCGCGTCACTGAAGCTTTCTTT.

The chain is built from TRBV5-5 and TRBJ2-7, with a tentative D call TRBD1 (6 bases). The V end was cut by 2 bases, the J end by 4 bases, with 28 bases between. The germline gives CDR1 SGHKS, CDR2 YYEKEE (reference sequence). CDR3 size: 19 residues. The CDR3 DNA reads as TGTGCCAGCAGCTTAGGTCAGGGGCTTGATTACCTCTTTCTGTACGAGCAGTACTTC. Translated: CASSLGQGLDYLFLYEQYF. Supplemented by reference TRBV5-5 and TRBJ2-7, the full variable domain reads DAGVTQSPTHLIKTRGQQVTLRCSPISGHKSVSWYQQVLGQGPQFIFQYYEKEERGRGNFPDRFSARQFPNYSSELNVNALLLGDSALYLCASSLGQGLDYLFLYEQYFGPGTRLTVT.

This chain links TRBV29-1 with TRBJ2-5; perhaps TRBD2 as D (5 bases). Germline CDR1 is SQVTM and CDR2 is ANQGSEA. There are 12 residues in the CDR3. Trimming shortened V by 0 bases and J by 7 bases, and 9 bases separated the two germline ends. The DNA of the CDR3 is TGCAGCGTTGAAGATCCGGCGGGGACCCAGTACTTC. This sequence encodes CSVEDPAGTQYF. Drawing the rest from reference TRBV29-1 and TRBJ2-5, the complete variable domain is SAVISQKPSRDICQRGTSLTIQCQVDSQVTMMFWYRQQPGQSLTLIATANQGSEATYESGFVIDKFPISRPNLTFSTLTVSNMSPEDSSIYLCSVEDPAGTQYFGPGTRLLVL.

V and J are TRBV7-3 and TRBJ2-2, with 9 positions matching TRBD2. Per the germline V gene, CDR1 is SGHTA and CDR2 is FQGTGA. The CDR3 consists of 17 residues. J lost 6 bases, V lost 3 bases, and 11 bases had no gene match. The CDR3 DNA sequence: TGTGCCAGCAGCTTCGGCCCCCGGGCGGGAGGGCCCGGGGAGCTGTTTTTT. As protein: CASSFGPRAGGPGELFF.

In nucleotides, the CDR3 is TGCAGTGCTAGACCCCTTAGTGAGGGCAGCTATGGCTACACCTTC. It specifies CSARPLSEGSYGYTF. The V call is TRBV20-1, the J call TRBJ1-2, with D uncertain. The CDR3 is made up of 15 amino acids. From germline, CDR1 is DFQATT and CDR2 SNEGSKA (reference sequence). Trimming left V 2 bases short and J 4 bases short, with 17 bases between.